The rows below give T cell receptor beta chains drawn from one sample of a study of T cells in narcolepsy. Here immunoSEQ multiplex PCR was the method, and the copy in TCRdb shows in-frame clones only, minus some. The sample includes more than 30,000 clones, roughly 87% of them seen just once. Sequenced input: memory (CD45RA-) CD4+ T cells from blood. Receptors originate from a human donor in good health. Each CDR3 is given with its conserved first and last residue. The D gene is left open where the match is weak. Rows give clone size only sometimes, using once, few, many, or a class for an expanded clone.

J gene: TRBJ2-6
D gene: NA
V gene: TRBV28
clone size: NA
CDR3 protein: CASTRSTAGANVLTF
CDR3 DNA: TGTGCCAGCACGAGAAGTACCGCTGGGGCCAACGTCCTGACTTTC

J gene: TRBJ1-2
D gene: NA
V gene: TRBV6-6
clone size: NA
CDR3 protein: CASTHAGGYTF
CDR3 DNA: TGTGCCAGCACCCACGCTGGCGGCTACACCTTC

J gene: TRBJ2-1
D gene: TRBD1
V gene: TRBV29-1
clone size: NA
CDR3 protein: CSVLGGTYNEQFF
CDR3 DNA: TGCAGCGTACTAGGGGGCACCTACAATGAGCAGTTCTTC

J gene: TRBJ2-3
D gene: TRBD2
V gene: TRBV9
clone size: once
CDR3 protein: CASSVVSGGTDTQYF
CDR3 DNA: TGTGCCAGCAGCGTAGTTAGCGGGGGCACAGATACGCAGTATTTT

J gene: TRBJ2-1
D gene: TRBD1
V gene: TRBV7-8
clone size: NA
CDR3 protein: CASSLETGVAGEQFF
CDR3 DNA: TGTGCCAGCAGCTTAGAGACAGGGGTCGCGGGTGAGCAGTTCTTC

J gene: TRBJ1-2
D gene: NA
V gene: TRBV5-5
clone size: NA
CDR3 protein: CASSLLRMGGLYGYTF
CDR3 DNA: TGTGCCAGCAGCTTGTTAAGAATGGGGGGCCTTTATGGCTACACCTTC

J gene: TRBJ2-3
D gene: NA
V gene: TRBV29-1
clone size: NA
CDR3 protein: CSVEDWRASDTQYF
CDR3 DNA: TGCAGCGTTGAAGATTGGCGGGCTTCAGATACGCAGTATTTT

J gene: TRBJ2-3
D gene: NA
V gene: TRBV18
clone size: NA
CDR3 protein: CASSLGQPEAQYF
CDR3 DNA: TGTGCCAGCTCATTGGGACAACCCGAGGCGCAGTATTTT

J gene: TRBJ1-6
D gene: NA
V gene: TRBV14
clone size: NA
CDR3 protein: CASSQDRGPNSPLHF
CDR3 DNA: TGTGCCAGCAGCCAAGATCGGGGGCCTAATTCACCCCTCCACTTT

J gene: TRBJ2-7
D gene: NA
V gene: TRBV28
clone size: NA
CDR3 protein: CASSLSVEPAYEQYF
CDR3 DNA: TGTGCCAGCAGCTTATCAGTCGAACCAGCCTACGAGCAGTACTTC

J gene: TRBJ2-6
D gene: TRBD2
V gene: TRBV15
clone size: once
CDR3 protein: CATSSQRGGSGANVLTF
CDR3 DNA: TGTGCCACCAGCAGCCAACGGGGGGGCTCTGGGGCCAACGTCCTGACTTTC

J gene: TRBJ2-7
D gene: TRBD1
V gene: TRBV5-1
clone size: NA
CDR3 protein: CASSYLDRGQTYEQYF
CDR3 DNA: TGCGCCAGCAGCTACCTCGACAGGGGCCAAACCTACGAGCAGTACTTC

J gene: TRBJ2-7
D gene: NA
V gene: TRBV2
clone size: NA
CDR3 protein: CASITGTRSYEQYF
CDR3 DNA: TGTGCCAGCATCACCGGGACTCGCTCCTACGAGCAGTACTTC

J gene: TRBJ1-5
D gene: NA
V gene: TRBV7-9
clone size: NA
CDR3 protein: CASRWDDSQPQHF
CDR3 DNA: TGTGCCAGCAGGTGGGACGATAGTCAGCCCCAGCATTTT

J gene: TRBJ1-1
D gene: NA
V gene: TRBV7-2
clone size: NA
CDR3 protein: CASSLVYGTEAFF
CDR3 DNA: TGTGCCAGCAGCTTAGTTTATGGGACTGAAGCTTTCTTT

J gene: TRBJ2-2
D gene: TRBD1
V gene: TRBV4-3
clone size: few
CDR3 protein: CASSLTDRGTGELFF
CDR3 DNA: TGCGCCAGCAGTCTTACGGACAGGGGAACCGGGGAGCTGTTTTTT

J gene: TRBJ2-7
D gene: TRBD1
V gene: TRBV6-5
clone size: once
CDR3 protein: CASNKQGAVNEQYF
CDR3 DNA: TGTGCCAGCAATAAACAGGGGGCGGTCAACGAGCAGTACTTC

J gene: TRBJ2-5
D gene: NA
V gene: TRBV15
clone size: NA
CDR3 protein: CATSRESGGQETQYF
CDR3 DNA: TGTGCCACCAGCAGAGAAAGTGGGGGACAAGAGACCCAGTACTTC

J gene: TRBJ2-3
D gene: TRBD2
V gene: TRBV28
clone size: NA
CDR3 protein: CASGSSGLADTQYF
CDR3 DNA: TGTGCCAGCGGTTCTAGCGGGCTAGCAGATACGCAGTATTTT

J gene: TRBJ1-5
D gene: NA
V gene: TRBV28
clone size: NA
CDR3 protein: CASRSGSYSNQPQHF
CDR3 DNA: TGTGCCAGCAGGTCGGGATCATATAGCAATCAGCCCCAGCATTTT

J gene: TRBJ2-3
D gene: NA
V gene: TRBV7-2
clone size: once
CDR3 protein: CASSLGSRRREQYF
CDR3 DNA: TGTGCCAGCAGCTTAGGATCTCGGCGACGGGAGCAGTATTTT

J gene: TRBJ2-1
D gene: TRBD2
V gene: TRBV4-3
clone size: NA
CDR3 protein: CASSQVASGYNEQFF
CDR3 DNA: TGCGCCAGCAGCCAAGTGGCTAGCGGTTACAATGAGCAGTTCTTC

J gene: TRBJ2-1
D gene: TRBD2
V gene: TRBV27
clone size: NA
CDR3 protein: CASTLRGDYNEQFF
CDR3 DNA: TGTGCCAGCACGCTTCGGGGGGATTACAATGAGCAGTTCTTC

J gene: TRBJ1-3
D gene: NA
V gene: TRBV6-5
clone size: NA
CDR3 protein: CASSYSGVGNTIYF
CDR3 DNA: TGTGCCAGCAGTTACTCGGGTGTGGGAAACACCATATATTTT

J gene: TRBJ1-2
D gene: TRBD1
V gene: TRBV4-3
clone size: NA
CDR3 protein: CASSQGTGRDGYTF
CDR3 DNA: TGCGCCAGCAGCCAAGGGACAGGGAGGGACGGCTACACCTTC

J gene: TRBJ2-7
D gene: NA
V gene: TRBV5-8
clone size: NA
CDR3 protein: CASTSEGGLTYEQYF
CDR3 DNA: TGTGCCAGCACCTCGGAGGGGGGACTCACCTACGAGCAGTACTTC

J gene: TRBJ2-5
D gene: NA
V gene: TRBV5-6
clone size: NA
CDR3 protein: CASSSLLQETQYF
CDR3 DNA: TGTGCCAGCAGCTCTCTACTGCAAGAGACCCAGTACTTC

J gene: TRBJ2-2
D gene: NA
V gene: TRBV18
clone size: NA
CDR3 protein: CASSPPTVANTGELFF
CDR3 DNA: TGTGCCAGCTCACCACCGACAGTGGCGAACACCGGGGAGCTGTTTTTT

J gene: TRBJ2-5
D gene: NA
V gene: TRBV6-1
clone size: once
CDR3 protein: CASMGSGPGETQYF
CDR3 DNA: TGTGCCAGCATGGGTAGCGGACCTGGAGAGACCCAGTACTTC

J gene: TRBJ2-3
D gene: NA
V gene: TRBV7-9
clone size: NA
CDR3 protein: CASSLGGGRSDTQYF
CDR3 DNA: TGTGCCAGCAGCTTAGGTGGGGGGCGATCAGATACGCAGTATTTT

J gene: TRBJ2-2
D gene: NA
V gene: TRBV5-1
clone size: NA
CDR3 protein: CASRQTILTGELFF
CDR3 DNA: TGCGCCAGCAGACAGACAATTCTCACCGGGGAGCTGTTTTTT

J gene: TRBJ2-7
D gene: NA
V gene: TRBV28
clone size: once
CDR3 protein: CASGRAYEQYF
CDR3 DNA: TGTGCCAGCGGGAGAGCCTACGAGCAGTACTTC

J gene: TRBJ2-5
D gene: NA
V gene: TRBV28
clone size: NA
CDR3 protein: CASRPRNQETQYF
CDR3 DNA: TGTGCCAGCAGGCCCCGGAACCAAGAGACCCAGTACTTC

J gene: TRBJ1-6
D gene: NA
V gene: TRBV4-3
clone size: NA
CDR3 protein: CASSQAARRESPLHF
CDR3 DNA: TGCGCCAGCAGCCAAGCTGCCAGGAGGGAATCACCCCTCCACTTT

J gene: TRBJ2-5
D gene: NA
V gene: TRBV9
clone size: NA
CDR3 protein: CASTPEGTRETQYF
CDR3 DNA: TGTGCCAGCACCCCAGAGGGGACCAGGGAGACCCAGTACTTC

J gene: TRBJ2-1
D gene: NA
V gene: TRBV5-8
clone size: NA
CDR3 protein: CASSTGTNLFNEQFF
CDR3 DNA: TGTGCCAGCAGCACCGGGACGAACCTTTTCAATGAGCAGTTCTTC

J gene: TRBJ1-1
D gene: NA
V gene: TRBV28
clone size: NA
CDR3 protein: CASTRRRGRWTEAFF
CDR3 DNA: TGTGCCAGCACCCGGAGGAGGGGAAGGTGGACTGAAGCTTTCTTT

J gene: TRBJ1-2
D gene: NA
V gene: TRBV5-1
clone size: once
CDR3 protein: CASSLERRHYGYTF
CDR3 DNA: TGCGCCAGCAGCTTGGAGCGCAGGCACTATGGCTACACCTTC

J gene: TRBJ2-3
D gene: TRBD2
V gene: TRBV12-5
clone size: NA
CDR3 protein: CASGSMSGVTDTQYF
CDR3 DNA: TGTGCTAGTGGTTCGATGAGCGGGGTAACAGATACGCAGTATTTT

J gene: TRBJ1-4
D gene: NA
V gene: TRBV7-9
clone size: NA
CDR3 protein: CASSLQQSNEKLFF
CDR3 DNA: TGTGCCAGCAGCTTACAACAATCTAATGAAAAACTGTTTTTT

J gene: TRBJ1-1
D gene: TRBD1
V gene: TRBV19
clone size: NA
CDR3 protein: CASSLGQGANTEAFF
CDR3 DNA: TGTGCCAGTAGTCTGGGACAGGGCGCGAACACTGAAGCTTTCTTT

J gene: TRBJ2-1
D gene: TRBD2
V gene: TRBV28
clone size: NA
CDR3 protein: CASSLILSGGGEQFF
CDR3 DNA: TGTGCCAGCAGTTTGATCCTTAGCGGGGGGGGTGAGCAGTTCTTC

J gene: TRBJ1-5
D gene: TRBD1
V gene: TRBV5-8
clone size: NA
CDR3 protein: CASSYRTGGNQPQHF
CDR3 DNA: TGTGCCAGCAGCTACAGGACAGGGGGCAATCAGCCCCAGCATTTT

J gene: TRBJ1-1
D gene: NA
V gene: TRBV28
clone size: NA
CDR3 protein: CASSLLTRVGNAF
CDR3 DNA: TGTGCCAGCAGTTTATTAACTCGGGTAGGAAATGCGTTT

J gene: TRBJ1-6
D gene: NA
V gene: TRBV6-1
clone size: few
CDR3 protein: CASSESPGSNSPLHF
CDR3 DNA: TGTGCCAGCAGTGAATCCCCGGGCAGCAATTCACCCCTCCACTTT

J gene: TRBJ2-1
D gene: NA
V gene: TRBV11-3
clone size: NA
CDR3 protein: CASSSVQVYNEQFF
CDR3 DNA: TGTGCCAGCAGCTCCGTTCAAGTATACAATGAGCAGTTCTTC

J gene: TRBJ1-2
D gene: TRBD1
V gene: TRBV7-2
clone size: NA
CDR3 protein: CASSSGQGVYGYTF
CDR3 DNA: TGTGCCAGCAGCTCGGGACAGGGGGTTTATGGCTACACCTTC

J gene: TRBJ2-7
D gene: NA
V gene: TRBV20-1
clone size: NA
CDR3 protein: CSARSYEQYF
CDR3 DNA: TGCAGTGCTAGAAGCTACGAGCAGTACTTC

J gene: TRBJ1-1
D gene: NA
V gene: TRBV5-1
clone size: NA
CDR3 protein: CASSPSRGGASLGNTEAFF
CDR3 DNA: TGCGCCAGCAGCCCATCACGGGGGGGCGCTTCTCTGGGGAACACTGAAGCTTTCTTT

J gene: TRBJ2-1
D gene: TRBD2
V gene: TRBV19
clone size: NA
CDR3 protein: CASNLMSGGAHNEQFF
CDR3 DNA: TGTGCCAGTAATCTAATGAGCGGGGGGGCCCACAATGAGCAGTTCTTC